These T cell receptor beta chains were read from a single sample in a study of T cell changes during pregnancy in multiple sclerosis. The data were produced by immunoSEQ multiplex PCR, yet TCRdb's version contains in-frame clones alone and is incomplete. The sample holds tens of thousands of clones, less than 90% seen once. The source was CD4+ T cells from peripheral blood mononuclear cells, collected in the first trimester of pregnancy. Receptors were obtained from a female donor with multiple sclerosis, enrolled in a pregnancy study. CDR3s include the opening cysteine and the closing phenylalanine or tryptophan.

v_gene: TRBV18
j_gene: TRBJ1-1
CDR3aa: CASSPYAGTEAFF

v_gene: TRBV5-1
j_gene: TRBJ2-3
CDR3aa: CASRDSASTDTQYF

v_gene: TRBV5-1
j_gene: TRBJ1-4
CDR3aa: CASSVGGTTGDEKLFF

v_gene: TRBV7-2
j_gene: TRBJ1-4
CDR3aa: CASSLLWGSSNEKLFF

v_gene: TRBV7-2
j_gene: TRBJ2-3
CDR3aa: CASGRGSGHLSTDTQYF

v_gene: TRBV9
j_gene: TRBJ2-7
CDR3aa: CASSVGLADVYEQYF

v_gene: TRBV6-6
j_gene: TRBJ1-2
CDR3aa: CASRDGTGGTYGYTF

v_gene: TRBV27
j_gene: TRBJ1-2
CDR3aa: CASSSGTGYVGYTF

v_gene: TRBV19
j_gene: TRBJ1-5
CDR3aa: CASRYTGQGVSNQPQHF

v_gene: TRBV10-3
j_gene: TRBJ1-3
CDR3aa: CASGGSGNTIYF

v_gene: TRBV19
j_gene: TRBJ2-3
CDR3aa: CASSIAGRTRTSTDTQYF

v_gene: TRBV7-2
j_gene: TRBJ2-4
CDR3aa: CASSNRGYIQYF

v_gene: TRBV9
j_gene: TRBJ1-2
CDR3aa: CASSLTPGGRYGYTF

v_gene: TRBV5-1
j_gene: TRBJ1-1
CDR3aa: CASSSTGDTEAFF

v_gene: TRBV5-1
j_gene: TRBJ2-3
CDR3aa: CASSWTSGATDTQYF

v_gene: TRBV28
j_gene: TRBJ2-7
CDR3aa: CASITQGGGYEQYF

v_gene: TRBV2
j_gene: TRBJ1-2
CDR3aa: CASSGQANYGYTF

v_gene: TRBV27
j_gene: TRBJ1-5
CDR3aa: CATRTSRGNQPQHF

v_gene: TRBV6-1
j_gene: TRBJ2-1
CDR3aa: CASSDGLYNEQFF